This record looks at one T cell receptor (beta chain) sequence and its context. The CDR3 spans 16 residues. Germline V gene sequence: CDR1 MGHRA, CDR2 YSYEKL. V shed 3 bases and J 6 bases; nucleotides not matched to a gene: 11. This sample is part of a study of neurological immune-mediated disorders. Every sequencing run produced over 200 million TCR-beta sequences that came from 15-18 subjects. One entry per CDR3 protein, called by TCRdb with MiXCR from the 5' RACE reads. The sample includes more than 20,000 distinct CDR3 sequences, 2% to 2.5% of them seen just once. Sequencing input: PBMCs. The clonotype originates from a woman between 50 and 59 years old with multiple sclerosis. This chain connects TRBV4-1 to TRBJ2-1, with 7 bases matching TRBD2. The chain's CDR3 is CASSHLAESFRNEQFF. The CDR3 DNA reads TGCGCCAGCAGCCACCTAGCGGAGTCGTTTCGCAATGAGCAGTTCTTC.